This T cell receptor beta chain was recorded in a study of control samples from healthy donors and cancer patients. J lost 3 bases, V lost 3 bases, and 5 bases had no gene match. The CDR3 has 15 amino acids. Germline loops: CDR1 KGHDR, CDR2 SFDVKD. Clones were read by immunoSEQ multiplex PCR, and TCRdb kept only the in-frame ones, dropping some. The sample lists about 150,000 clones, 94% occurring once. This sequence was found in a woman between 18 and 29 years old in good health. The rearrangement links TRBV24-1 to TRBJ1-2; 8 bases align to TRBD1. The source material was blood. CDR3: CATSDGTGGYYGYTF. In DNA form, the CDR3 reads TGTGCCACCAGTGATGGGACAGGAGGGTACTATGGCTACACCTTC.